This record concerns one T cell receptor beta chain sequence. Its antigen is not yet known. Within one base of it there is no much larger clone, and no base qualities were kept. The germline V end is reduced by 0 bases and the J end by 6 bases; junction bases left unmatched: 8. Spanning cysteine to phenylalanine, the CDR3 consists of 17 amino acids. Of all the DNA, just the CDR3 is kept, 51 bases in frame from base 1. The germline V gene provides CDR1 LGHNA and CDR2 YSLEER. The sample is drawn from a study of T cell changes during pregnancy in multiple sclerosis (dated by TCRdb to the late 2010s). Regarding the research as a whole: In women with multiple sclerosis, the researchers looked at how the T cell repertoire shifted as pregnancy progressed.

Libraries were built with the immunoSEQ multiplex PCR assay. The immuneACCESS repertoire file appears here via TCRdb, limited to in-frame rearrangements. These files lack a portion of the clones; in checked studies, under half of the deficit traces to unresolved V genes, and the cause of the others is not known. The sample yields around 60,000 clones; roughly 93% were counted once. The top ten clones comprise under 2% of the sample. The sequence is built from TRBV4-3 and TRBJ2-2, with 9 bases matching TRBD2. The sample in question was peripheral blood, obtained after pregnancy. The sequence was collected from a female donor with multiple sclerosis, enrolled in a pregnancy study. The CDR3 here reads CASSQDKEVAGAGELFF. Read as DNA, the sequence is TGCGCCAGCAGCCAAGATAAGGAGGTAGCGGGGGCCGGGGAGCTGTTTTTT.